The present TCR beta chain was sequenced within a study of PD-L1 blockade in urothelial cancer. The time point here: peripheral blood 6 weeks after treatment start. Urothelial carcinoma affected the patients, and it was locally advanced or metastatic. Here immunoSEQ multiplex PCR was the method, and the copy in TCRdb shows in-frame clones only, minus some. Counted here are some 110,000 clones, 91% occurring once; the ten biggest clones make up less than 5%. Germline values: CDR1 SGHRS, CDR2 YFSETQ. The CDR3 runs 16 residues. The V gene lost 0 bases and the J gene lost 0 bases, with 12 bases spanning the gap.

The clonotype comes from a man aged 55-75 years with urothelial cancer. The V call is TRBV5-1, the J call TRBJ1-1, with D possibly TRBD1 on 5 matching bases. Sequencing used PBMCs, obtained around atezolizumab (anti-PD-L1) treatment. CDR3 region: CASSLGQLRLNTEAFF. CDR3 DNA: TGCGCCAGCAGCTTGGGACAGCTAAGATTGAACACTGAAGCTTTCTTT. The variable domain in full, with the rest retrieved from reference TRBV5-1 and TRBJ1-1, is KAGVTQTPRYLIKTRGQQVTLSCSPISGHRSVSWYQQTPGQGLQFLFEYFSETQRNKGNFPGRFSGRQFSNSRSEMNVSTLELGDSALYLCASSLGQLRLNTEAFFGQGTRLTVV.